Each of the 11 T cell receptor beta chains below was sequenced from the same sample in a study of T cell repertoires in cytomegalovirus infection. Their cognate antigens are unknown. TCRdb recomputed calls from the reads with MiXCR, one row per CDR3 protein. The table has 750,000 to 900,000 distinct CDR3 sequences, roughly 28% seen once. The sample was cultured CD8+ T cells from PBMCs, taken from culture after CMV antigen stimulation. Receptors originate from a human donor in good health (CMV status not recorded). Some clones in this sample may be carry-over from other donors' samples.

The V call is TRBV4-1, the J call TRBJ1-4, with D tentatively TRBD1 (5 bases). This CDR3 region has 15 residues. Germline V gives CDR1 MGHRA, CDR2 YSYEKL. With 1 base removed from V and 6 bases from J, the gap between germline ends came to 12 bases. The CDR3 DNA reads TGCGCCAGCAGCCAAGTTGACAGATTGGATGAAAAACTGTTTTTT. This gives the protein CASSQVDRLDEKLFF.

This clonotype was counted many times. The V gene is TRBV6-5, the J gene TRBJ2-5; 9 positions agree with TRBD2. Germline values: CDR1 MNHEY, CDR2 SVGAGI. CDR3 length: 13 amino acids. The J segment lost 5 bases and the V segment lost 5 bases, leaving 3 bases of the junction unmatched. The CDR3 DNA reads TGTGCCAGCAGTGTAGCGGGGGAGGAGACCCAGTACTTC. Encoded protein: CASSVAGEETQYF.

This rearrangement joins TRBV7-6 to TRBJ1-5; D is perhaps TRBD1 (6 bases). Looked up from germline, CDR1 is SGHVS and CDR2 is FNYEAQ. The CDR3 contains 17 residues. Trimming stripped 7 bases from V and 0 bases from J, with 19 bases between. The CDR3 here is CASTLGGAHYSNQPQHF. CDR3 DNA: TGTGCCAGCACACTAGGGGGGGCCCATTATAGCAATCAGCCCCAGCATTTT.

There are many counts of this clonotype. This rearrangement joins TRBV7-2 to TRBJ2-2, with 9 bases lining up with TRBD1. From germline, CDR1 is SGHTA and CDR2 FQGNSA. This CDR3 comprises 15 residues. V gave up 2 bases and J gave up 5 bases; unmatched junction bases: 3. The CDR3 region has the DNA TGTGCCAGCAGCTTATTGACAGGGGGAACCGGGGAGCTGTTTTTT. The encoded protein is CASSLLTGGTGELFF.

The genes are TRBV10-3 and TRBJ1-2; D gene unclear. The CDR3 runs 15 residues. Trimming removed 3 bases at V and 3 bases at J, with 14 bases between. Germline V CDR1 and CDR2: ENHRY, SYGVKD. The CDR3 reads CAISDLLVEDYGYTF. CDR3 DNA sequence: TGTGCCATCAGTGATCTATTGGTAGAGGACTATGGCTACACCTTC.

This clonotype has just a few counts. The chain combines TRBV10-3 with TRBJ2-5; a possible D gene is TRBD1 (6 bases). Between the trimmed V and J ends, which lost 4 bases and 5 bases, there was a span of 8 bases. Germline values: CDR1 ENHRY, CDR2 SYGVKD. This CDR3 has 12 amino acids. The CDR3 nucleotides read TGTGCCATCAGTGTAAGGGGGGAGACCCAGTACTTC. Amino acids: CAISVRGETQYF.

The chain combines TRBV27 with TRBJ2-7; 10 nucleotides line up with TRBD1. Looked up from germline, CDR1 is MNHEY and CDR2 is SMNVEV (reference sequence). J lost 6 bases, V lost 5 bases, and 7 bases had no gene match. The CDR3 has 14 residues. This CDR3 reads CASSPGTGVREQYF. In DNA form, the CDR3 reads TGTGCCAGCAGTCCCGGGACAGGGGTCCGCGAGCAGTACTTC.

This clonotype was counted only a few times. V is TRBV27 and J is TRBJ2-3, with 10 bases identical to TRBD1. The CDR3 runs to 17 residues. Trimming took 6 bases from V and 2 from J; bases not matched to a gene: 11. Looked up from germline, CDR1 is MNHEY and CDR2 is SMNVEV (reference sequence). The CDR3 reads CASSLMTGGKLTDTQYF. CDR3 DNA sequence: TGTGCCAGCAGCCTGATGACAGGGGGCAAACTCACAGATACGCAGTATTTT.

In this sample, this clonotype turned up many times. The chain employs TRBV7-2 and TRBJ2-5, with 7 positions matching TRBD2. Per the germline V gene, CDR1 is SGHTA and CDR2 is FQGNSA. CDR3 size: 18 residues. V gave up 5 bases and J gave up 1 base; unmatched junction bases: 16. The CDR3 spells CASSPFGGGDYVQETQYF. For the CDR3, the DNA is TGTGCCAGCAGCCCTTTCGGGGGTGGGGACTACGTCCAAGAGACCCAGTACTTC.

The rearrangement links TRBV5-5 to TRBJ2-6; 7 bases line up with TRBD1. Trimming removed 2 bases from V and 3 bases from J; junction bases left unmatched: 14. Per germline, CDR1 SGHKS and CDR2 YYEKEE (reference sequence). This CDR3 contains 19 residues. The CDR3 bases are TGTGCCAGCAGCTTCCGTCTGCAGGGGGATTTTTATGGGGCCAACGTCCTGACTTTC. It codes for CASSFRLQGDFYGANVLTF.

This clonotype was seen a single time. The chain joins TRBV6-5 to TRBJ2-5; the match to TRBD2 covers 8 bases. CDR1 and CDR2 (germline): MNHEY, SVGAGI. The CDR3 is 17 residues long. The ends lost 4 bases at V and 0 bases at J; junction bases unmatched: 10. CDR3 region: CASSSRGSGKDQETQYF. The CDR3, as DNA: TGTGCCAGCAGTTCCCGCGGTAGCGGGAAAGACCAAGAGACCCAGTACTTC.